This T cell receptor beta chain was identified during a study of human T cells and chemical hapten exposure. Study observations and caveats: DPC sensitization produced no change in TCRs with frequency above 1 in 1000.

MiXCR, run by TCRdb on the RACE reads, gives a single entry per CDR3 protein. Among around 92,000 distinct CDR3 sequences listed, approximately 11% were seen once. Time point described: pre-sensitization, week 0. Treatment: therapeutic diphenylcyclopropenone sensitization with weekly scalp DPC. A few counts support this clonotype. No antigen is known for it. Sequencing was performed on whole blood, taken in connection with sensitization to the hapten diphenylcyclopropenone (DPC). The receptor's source is a woman aged 55-70 years with alopecia areata. Some clones in this sample may be carry-over from other donors' samples.

The CDR3 protein is CASSGTSGGAGYNEQFF. The CDR3 region has the DNA TGTGCCAGCAGCGGGACTAGCGGGGGGGCCGGATACAATGAGCAGTTCTTC. This sequence joins TRBV12-3 or TRBV12-4 and TRBJ2-1; the match to TRBD2 covers 16 bases. Germline trimming cut 6 bases from V and 4 bases from J; bases unmatched to any gene: 6. CDR3 length: 17 amino acids.